Listed below are T cell receptor beta chains from one sample, sequenced in a study of T cells after yellow fever vaccination. TCRdb processed the 5' RACE reads anew with MiXCR; each CDR3 protein has one entry. The sample includes 620,000 or so distinct CDR3 sequences, about 12% seen only once; the top ten take under 15%. The sample consisted of PBMCs, taken on the day of the yellow fever booster vaccination. Every receptor here comes from a man younger than 40 who received the YFV17D yellow fever vaccine. Both conserved end residues are part of each CDR3. The D gene is left open where the match is weak. The size field is filled for only some rows; it gives once, few, many or a size class.

TGTGCCAGCAGTTACTCGACTAGCGGGAGGGCCAGAGATACGCAGTATTTT CASSYSTSGRARDTQYF NA TRBJ2-3 TRBD2 TRBV6-2/TRBV6-3
TGCAGTGCTCCAAGGACAGGAGGTCAGCCCCAGCATTTT CSAPRTGGQPQHF NA TRBJ1-5 TRBD1 TRBV20-1
TGCGCCAGCAGCTTGGCCCAGCGAAGTTACAATGAGCAGTTCTTC CASSLAQRSYNEQFF few TRBJ2-1 NA TRBV5-1
TGTGCCACCAGCTGGTCTAGCGGGAGAACCGTAACCTACGAGCAGTACTTC CATSWSSGRTVTYEQYF NA TRBJ2-7 TRBD2 TRBV15
TGTGCCAGTAGTATAGGATGGTCGAGCTCCTACGAGCAGTACTTC CASSIGWSSSYEQYF few TRBJ2-7 NA TRBV19
TGTGCCAGTCTGTCGGGAACGTGGGCTTTCTTT CASLSGTWAFF many TRBJ1-1 NA TRBV6-5
TGCGCCAGCAGCTTGGGATCACCTACCTACGAGCAGTACTTC CASSLGSPTYEQYF few TRBJ2-7 NA TRBV5-1
TGCGCCAGCAGCTTGGGCCAGGGAGTTATCTCCTACGAGCAGTACTTC CASSLGQGVISYEQYF NA TRBJ2-7 NA TRBV5-1
TGTGCCAGCAGAGTCTCTTTGGTGGCTGGTGGCTACACCTTC CASRVSLVAGGYTF NA TRBJ1-2 NA TRBV27
TGTGCCAGCAGGGAAGTAGCGGGAGGGCCCACAGATACGCAGTATTTT CASREVAGGPTDTQYF NA TRBJ2-3 TRBD2 TRBV7-2
TGTGCCAGGGAGTTTGGAGAGACCCAGTACTTC CAREFGETQYF few TRBJ2-5 NA TRBV7-2
TGTGCCAGCAGTCAAAGGCGGGGGACCCAGTACTTC CASSQRRGTQYF few TRBJ2-5 NA TRBV6-2/TRBV6-3
TGTGCCAGCAGCCAGGACTGGCAAGAGACCCAGTACTTC CASSQDWQETQYF few TRBJ2-5 NA TRBV5-4
TGTGCCAGCAGCTTCATCGGTCCGGGTCAGGAGACCCAGTACTTC CASSFIGPGQETQYF few TRBJ2-5 NA TRBV5-4
TGCGCCAGCAGCCCGGACAGTCGCCAGTTCTTC CASSPDSRQFF NA TRBJ2-1 NA TRBV5-1
TGTGCCAGCAGCGGATGGGAGACCCAGTACTTC CASSGWETQYF NA TRBJ2-5 NA TRBV5-4
TGTGCCAGCAGGGAAACTAACCTCTCCTACAATGAGCAGTTCTTC CASRETNLSYNEQFF NA TRBJ2-1 NA TRBV21-1
TGTGCCATCAGTGTGACCACAGGACCTTCCTACAATGAGCAGTTCTTC CAISVTTGPSYNEQFF NA TRBJ2-1 NA TRBV10-3
TGTGCCAGCAGCTACGGGACTAGCGGTCTAAAGCCCGGGGAGCTGTTTTTT CASSYGTSGLKPGELFF NA TRBJ2-2 TRBD2 TRBV7-9
TGTGCCAGCGTAAGGGGTGGCGGCTACACCTTC CASVRGGGYTF NA TRBJ1-2 NA TRBV12-3/TRBV12-4
TGCGCCAGCAGCCAAAACACCTTGAACACTGAAGCTTTCTTT CASSQNTLNTEAFF NA TRBJ1-1 NA TRBV4-1
TGTGCCACCAGCAGCAACAGGGGGGGATCGTATTCTGGCTACACCTTC CATSSNRGGSYSGYTF few TRBJ1-2 TRBD1 TRBV15
TGTGCCAGCAGCTCACGAGACACTCTAGCGGGGGCCTACAATGAGCAGTTCTTC CASSSRDTLAGAYNEQFF NA TRBJ2-1 TRBD2 TRBV11-1
TGTGCCTGGAGTGTACCGGGCGGGACGGGCTTGGAGCAGTACTTC CAWSVPGGTGLEQYF few TRBJ2-7 NA TRBV30
TGTGCCAGCAGTTTAGGGGGCCTCTCCTACAATGAGCAGTTCTTC CASSLGGLSYNEQFF NA TRBJ2-1 NA TRBV12-3/TRBV12-4
TGTGCCAGCAGGGTTGGTGGGGGGCTCACCGGGGAGCTGTTTTTT CASRVGGGLTGELFF few TRBJ2-2 NA TRBV25-1
TGTGCCAGCAGCTTAGCAGGAGCAGGTTACGAGCAGTACTTC CASSLAGAGYEQYF NA TRBJ2-7 NA TRBV7-9
TGCGCCAGCAGTTTGAGATTAGCGGGGGTCAACATCCTATCCAATGAGCAGTTCTTC CASSLRLAGVNILSNEQFF few TRBJ2-1 TRBD2 TRBV10-2
TGCGCCAGCAGCCGCCATATGGAGGGCTCCTACGAGCAGTACTTC CASSRHMEGSYEQYF NA TRBJ2-7 NA TRBV4-3
TGTGCCAGCAGCATGGGACTAGGAGTGGGCACAGATACGCAGTATTTT CASSMGLGVGTDTQYF NA TRBJ2-3 TRBD2 TRBV5-6
TGTGCCACCACGGCCCGGGAGAACACTGAAGCTTTCTTT CATTARENTEAFF few TRBJ1-1 NA TRBV12-3/TRBV12-4
TGCAGTGCTAGAGACCATAGCGGAACACTTTCCTACAATGAGCAGTTCTTC CSARDHSGTLSYNEQFF few TRBJ2-1 NA TRBV20-1
TGTGCCATCAGTGAGTCTGTGTCGGGAGGGCCGCGTGAGCAGTTCTTC CAISESVSGGPREQFF few TRBJ2-1 TRBD2 TRBV10-3
TGTGCCAGCAGTTACTCGACTTTGGGGGCGCGGGAGACCCAGTACTTC CASSYSTLGARETQYF few TRBJ2-5 NA TRBV6-5
TGTGCCAGCAGTTACCGTAATCCAGAGACCCAGTACTTC CASSYRNPETQYF NA TRBJ2-5 NA TRBV6-6
TGTGCCAGCAGCCCCGGGACAGCGAATGAAAAACTGTTTTTT CASSPGTANEKLFF many TRBJ1-4 TRBD1 TRBV12-3/TRBV12-4
TGTGCCAGCAGTTCCGTCCCCGGGTACGAGCAGTACTTC CASSSVPGYEQYF few TRBJ2-7 NA TRBV7-3